These 5 T cell receptor beta chains were sequenced from one sample in a study of CD8 T cells in ankylosing spondylitis (TCRdb year 2017). The receptor library was made with 5' RACE. For sequencing, an Illumina HiSeq 2500 was employed. Clones were called with MiXCR by TCRdb after fastp trimmed the public reads at Q25, and only in-frame beta chains were retained. One record per CDR3 amino acid sequence lists the most common genes and DNA. This sample comprises roughly 230,000 distinct CDR3 sequences, roughly 8% of them detected only once. Of the sample, 4% to 5% is held by the ten largest clones. Sequencing was carried out using blood, either unsorted or a sorted T cell fraction (not recorded which). The receptors come from a female donor with ankylosing spondylitis or in good health (not recorded which).

In this sample, this clonotype turned up many times. This chain's CDR3 is CASSSGLAGNSYNEQFF. As DNA, the CDR3 is TGTGCCAGCAGCTCAGGACTAGCGGGAAACTCCTACAATGAGCAGTTCTTC. V usage is TRBV7-8 and J usage is TRBJ2-1, with 12 nucleotides matching TRBD2. Germline-derived CDR1 and CDR2 are SGHVS and FQNEAQ. The CDR3 is 17 residues long. The J segment lost 0 bases and the V segment lost 4 bases, leaving 4 bases of the junction unmatched. Full variable domain (outside the CDR3, taken from reference TRBV7-8 and TRBJ2-1): GAGVSQSPRYKVAKRGQDVALRCDPISGHVSLFWYQQALGQGPEFLTYFQNEAQLDKSGLPSDRFFAERPEGSVSTLKIQRTQQEDSAVYLCASSSGLAGNSYNEQFFGPGTRLTVL.

This clonotype came up many times. V gene TRBV14 combines with J gene TRBJ2-1, with D unclear. Germline CDR1 and CDR2: SGHDN and FVKESK. V lost 4 bases to trimming and J lost 2 bases, with 6 bases between them. The CDR3 covers 13 residues. The CDR3 region is CASSPQTYNEQFF. Here the CDR3 DNA reads TGTGCCAGCAGCCCTCAGACCTACAATGAGCAGTTCTTC.

To note about this clonotype: A much larger clone is a single base away; this may be a read error. V usage is TRBV29-1 and J usage is TRBJ2-3; D possibly matches TRBD1 or TRBD2 (5 bases each). The CDR3 is 17 amino acids. Germline V CDR1 and CDR2: SQVTM, ANQGSEA. V shed 7 bases and J shed 3 bases, with 26 bases lying between them. The CDR3 DNA reads TGCAGCGCAACCCAACGTAGCGCCCCCAGGGATACAGATACGCAGTATTTT. It is translated as CSATQRSAPRDTDTQYF.

This clonotype was found many times. The chain links TRBV24-1 to TRBJ2-1, with 9 bases fitting TRBD1. This CDR3 contains 17 residues. Germline lookup yields CDR1 KGHDR and CDR2 SFDVKD. The V and J ends lost 0 bases and 10 bases, in that order; junction bases with no gene match: 12. The CDR3: CATSDLGQAGQGAEQFF. Here the CDR3 DNA reads TGTGCCACCAGTGATTTGGGACAGGCGGGACAGGGCGCCGAGCAGTTCTTC.

This clonotype occurred many times. The V and J genes are TRBV6-5 and TRBJ2-7, with TRBD2 matching over 10 bases. The V gene's germline CDR1 is MNHEY and CDR2 SVGAGI. This CDR3 contains 14 residues. The V segment lost 2 bases and the J segment 4 bases; nucleotides outside the gene matches: 2. DNA of the CDR3: TGTGCCAGCAGTTACAAGCGGGAGGGGTACGAGCAGTACTTC. Translating it yields CASSYKREGYEQYF.